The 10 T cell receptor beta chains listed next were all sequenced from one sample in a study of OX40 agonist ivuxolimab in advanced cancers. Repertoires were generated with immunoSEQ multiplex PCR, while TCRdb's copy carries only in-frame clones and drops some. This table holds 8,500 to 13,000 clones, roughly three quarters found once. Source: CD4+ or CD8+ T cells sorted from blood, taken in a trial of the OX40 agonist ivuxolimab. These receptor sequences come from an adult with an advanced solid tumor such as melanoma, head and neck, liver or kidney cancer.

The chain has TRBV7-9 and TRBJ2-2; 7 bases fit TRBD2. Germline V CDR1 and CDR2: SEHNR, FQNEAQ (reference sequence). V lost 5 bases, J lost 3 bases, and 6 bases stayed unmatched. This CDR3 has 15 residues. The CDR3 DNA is TGTGCCAGCAGCGGCGGGACTACTCACACCGGGGAGCTGTTTTTT. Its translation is CASSGGTTHTGELFF.

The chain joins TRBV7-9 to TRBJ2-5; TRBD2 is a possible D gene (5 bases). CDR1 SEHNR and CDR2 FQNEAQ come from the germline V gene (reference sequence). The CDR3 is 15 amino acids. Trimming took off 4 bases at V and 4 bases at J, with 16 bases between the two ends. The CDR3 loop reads CASSSGVGYIETQYF. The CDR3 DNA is TGTGCCAGCAGCTCCGGGGTTGGTTACATAGAGACCCAGTACTTC. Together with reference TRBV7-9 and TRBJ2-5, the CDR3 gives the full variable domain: DTGVSQNPRHKITKRGQNVTFRCDPISEHNRLYWYRQTLGQGPEFLTYFQNEAQLEKSRLLSDRFSAERPKGSFSTLEIQRTEQGDSAMYLCASSSGVGYIETQYFGPGTRLLVL.

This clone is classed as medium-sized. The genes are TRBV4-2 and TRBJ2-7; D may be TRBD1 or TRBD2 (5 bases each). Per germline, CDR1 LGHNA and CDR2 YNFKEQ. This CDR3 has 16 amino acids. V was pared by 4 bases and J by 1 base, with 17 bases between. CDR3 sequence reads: CASSLERGAPSYEQYF. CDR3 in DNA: TGTGCCAGCAGCCTTGAGAGGGGTGCTCCATCCTACGAGCAGTACTTC.

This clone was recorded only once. CDR3 DNA sequence: TGCGCCAGCAGCCATTACAGGGGAGAGACCCAGTACTTC. This sequence encodes CASSHYRGETQYF. V and J are TRBV5-1 and TRBJ2-5; 7 bases are a match to TRBD1. The germline V gene has CDR1 SGHRS and CDR2 YFSETQ. V dropped 4 bases and J dropped 4; count of bases not matched to a gene: 4. The CDR3 loop spans 13 amino acids.

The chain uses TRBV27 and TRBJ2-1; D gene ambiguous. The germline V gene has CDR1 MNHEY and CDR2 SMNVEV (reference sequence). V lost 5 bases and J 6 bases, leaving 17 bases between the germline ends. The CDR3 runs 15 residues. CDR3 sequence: CASSPPKRKANEQFF. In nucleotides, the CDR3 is TGTGCCAGCAGTCCCCCGAAGCGTAAAGCCAATGAGCAGTTCTTC.

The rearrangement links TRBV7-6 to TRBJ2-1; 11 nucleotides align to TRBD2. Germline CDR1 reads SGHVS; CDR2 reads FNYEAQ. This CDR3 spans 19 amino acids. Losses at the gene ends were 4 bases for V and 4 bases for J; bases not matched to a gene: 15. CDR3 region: CASSSVPATGLAGYNEQFF. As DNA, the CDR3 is TGTGCCAGCAGCTCCGTACCCGCCACCGGACTAGCGGGTTACAATGAGCAGTTCTTC.

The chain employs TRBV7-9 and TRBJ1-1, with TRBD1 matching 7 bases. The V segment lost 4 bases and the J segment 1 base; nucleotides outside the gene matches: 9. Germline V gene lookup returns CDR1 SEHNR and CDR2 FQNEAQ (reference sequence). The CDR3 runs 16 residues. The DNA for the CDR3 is TGTGCCAGCAGCTCCAACCGACAGGGACGGAACACTGAAGCTTTCTTT. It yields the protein CASSSNRQGRNTEAFF.

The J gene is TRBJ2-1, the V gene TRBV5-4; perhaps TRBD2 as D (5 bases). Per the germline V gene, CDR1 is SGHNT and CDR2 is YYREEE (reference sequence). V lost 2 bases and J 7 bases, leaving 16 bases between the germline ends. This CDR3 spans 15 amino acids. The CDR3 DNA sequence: TGTGCCAGCAGCTTTGGTATCCCCACGGGGAATGAGCAGTTCTTC. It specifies CASSFGIPTGNEQFF.

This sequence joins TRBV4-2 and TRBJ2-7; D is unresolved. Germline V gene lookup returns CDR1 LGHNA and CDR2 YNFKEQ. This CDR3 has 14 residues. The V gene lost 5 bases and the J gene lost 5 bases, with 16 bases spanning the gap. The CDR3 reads CASSLAVWTDEQYF. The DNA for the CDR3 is TGTGCCAGCAGCTTAGCTGTTTGGACCGACGAGCAGTACTTC.

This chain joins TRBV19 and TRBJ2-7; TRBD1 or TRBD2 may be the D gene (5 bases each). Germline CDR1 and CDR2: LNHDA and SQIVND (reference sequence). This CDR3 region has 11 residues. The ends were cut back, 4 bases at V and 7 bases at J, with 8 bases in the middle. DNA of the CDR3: TGTGCCAGTAGTAATGGGGGAGAGCAGTACTTC. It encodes CASSNGGEQYF.